Listed below are T cell receptor beta chains from one sample, sequenced in a study of cytomegalovirus exposure and HLA in healthy donors. Data came from immunoSEQ multiplex PCR; TCRdb stores just in-frame clones and leaves some out. Altogether some 150,000 clones are present, 70% to 80% being singletons, with the ten largest covering over 1%. Sequenced: PBMCs. The source of these receptors is a woman aged 50 to 60 in good health and CMV-seronegative. CDR3s include the opening cysteine and the closing phenylalanine or tryptophan. The D gene is left open where the match is weak. Size is omitted from some rows. Given values are once, few, many or a class for expanded clones.

TRBV18	-	TRBJ1-1	-	CASSPHDSNTEAFF	TGTGCCAGCTCACCACACGACAGTAACACTGAAGCTTTCTTT
TRBV20-1	-	TRBJ1-5	-	CSASADQPQHF	TGCAGTGCTTCCGCGGATCAGCCCCAGCATTTT
TRBV7-3	-	TRBJ2-3	TRBD2	CASSLGLAGSTDTQYF	TGTGCCAGCAGCTTGGGACTAGCGGGATCTACAGATACGCAGTATTTT
TRBV11-2	once	TRBJ2-7	-	CASSFDLGPFTYEQYF	TGTGCCAGCAGCTTCGATCTGGGGCCCTTTACCTACGAGCAGTACTTC
TRBV6-5	-	TRBJ2-5	-	CATWTTPGTQYF	TGTGCCACCTGGACTACCCCGGGGACCCAGTACTTC
TRBV13	-	TRBJ2-7	-	CASSLVNGAGINEQYF	TGTGCCAGCAGCTTAGTGAATGGGGCAGGGATCAACGAGCAGTACTTC
TRBV28	-	TRBJ2-7	-	CASSVRISAEYF	TGTGCCAGCAGCGTCCGGATCTCGGCGGAGTACTTC
TRBV10-3	-	TRBJ2-1	TRBD2	CAISSPWDRGVPFF	TGTGCCATCAGCTCACCATGGGACCGGGGGGTACCATTCTTC
TRBV5-4	-	TRBJ2-3	TRBD1	CASSQGQGDTQYF	TGTGCCAGCAGTCAGGGACAGGGAGATACGCAGTATTTT
TRBV7-6	-	TRBJ2-1	-	CASSLLVNEQFF	TGTGCCAGCAGCTTACTAGTAAATGAGCAGTTCTTC
TRBV7-9	-	TRBJ1-1	TRBD1	CASSPEQGDNTEAFF	TGTGCCAGCAGCCCTGAACAGGGGGATAACACTGAAGCTTTCTTT
TRBV15	-	TRBJ1-2	-	CATSRDRQAYGYTF	TGTGCCACCAGCAGAGATAGACAGGCCTATGGCTACACCTTC
TRBV18	-	TRBJ2-7	TRBD1	CASSPLGQGSGEQYF	TGTGCCAGCTCACCTCTGGGACAGGGGTCGGGTGAGCAGTACTTC
TRBV10-3	-	TRBJ2-7	TRBD2	CAIQAGVAGEQYF	TGTGCCATCCAAGCGGGAGTAGCGGGCGAGCAGTACTTC
TRBV14	-	TRBJ2-2	-	CASSLEWTGELFF	TGTGCCAGCAGTCTCGAGTGGACCGGGGAGCTGTTTTTT
TRBV11-2	-	TRBJ2-7	TRBD1	CASSSWTGLGEQYF	TGTGCCAGCAGCTCTTGGACAGGGCTGGGTGAGCAGTACTTC
TRBV27	-	TRBJ1-1	TRBD1	CASSDRELNTEAFF	TGTGCCAGCAGTGACAGGGAGCTTAACACTGAAGCTTTCTTT
TRBV6-5	-	TRBJ2-1	-	CASSYSEGLFEQFF	TGTGCCAGCAGTTACTCGGAGGGACTCTTTGAGCAGTTCTTC
TRBV11-3	-	TRBJ1-1	-	CASSPGGAKNTEAFF	TGTGCCAGCAGCCCAGGAGGTGCGAAGAACACTGAAGCTTTCTTT
TRBV19	-	TRBJ2-6	TRBD2	CASSIMTSGRPSGANVLTF	TGTGCCAGTAGTATAATGACTAGCGGGAGGCCCTCTGGGGCCAACGTCCTGACTTTC
TRBV27	-	TRBJ2-7	TRBD1	CASSYLGQGAFSSYEQYF	TGTGCCAGCAGTTACCTTGGACAGGGGGCCTTTTCCTCCTACGAGCAGTACTTC
TRBV27	-	TRBJ2-7	-	CASSLSRRGYEQYF	TGTGCCAGCAGTTTATCGCGCAGAGGCTACGAGCAGTACTTC
TRBV10-3	-	TRBJ1-2	TRBD1	CAISEGDRPYGYTF	TGTGCCATCAGTGAGGGGGACAGACCTTATGGCTACACCTTC
TRBV11-2	-	TRBJ2-7	TRBD2	CASSLAATSGSYEQYF	TGTGCCAGCAGCTTAGCTGCGACTAGCGGGAGCTACGAGCAGTACTTC
TRBV7-2	-	TRBJ2-7	TRBD2	CASTLGGRAYEQYF	TGTGCCAGCACCTTGGGCGGGAGGGCCTACGAGCAGTACTTC
TRBV14	-	TRBJ2-1	TRBD1	CASSHLQGVLILEQFF	TGTGCCAGCAGCCACTTACAGGGGGTTCTGATTTTAGAGCAGTTCTTC
TRBV29-1	-	TRBJ2-5	-	CSVESDSLMGLRETQYF	TGCAGCGTTGAATCAGACAGTTTAATGGGGCTCAGGGAGACCCAGTACTTC
TRBV5-6	-	TRBJ2-2	TRBD2	CASSPRLAGGPRTGELFF	TGTGCCAGCAGCCCCAGACTAGCGGGAGGCCCCAGGACCGGGGAGCTGTTTTTT
TRBV27	-	TRBJ2-1	TRBD1	CASSRDSSLYNEQFF	TGTGCCAGCAGTCGGGACAGCTCCCTCTACAATGAGCAGTTCTTC
TRBV5-4	-	TRBJ2-1	-	CASSPQNNEQFF	TGTGCCAGCAGCCCGCAGAACAATGAGCAGTTCTTC
TRBV10-3	-	TRBJ2-5	-	CAISESAGDGETQYF	TGTGCCATCAGTGAGTCGGCAGGGGATGGAGAGACCCAGTACTTC
TRBV11-2	-	TRBJ1-1	-	CASSPTVVDSTEAFF	TGTGCCAGCAGCCCAACTGTTGTTGACTCCACTGAAGCTTTCTTT
TRBV4-1	once	TRBJ1-4	-	CASSPLQGSSTATNEKLFF	TGCGCCAGCAGCCCCCTCCAGGGGTCCTCCACCGCAACTAATGAAAAACTGTTTTTT
TRBV4-3	once	TRBJ2-5	TRBD2	CASSQGASGGAGAETQYF	TGCGCCAGCAGCCAAGGGGCTAGCGGGGGGGCCGGGGCGGAGACCCAGTACTTC
TRBV28	-	TRBJ2-7	TRBD1	CASSLGQGGEQYF	TGTGCCAGCAGTTTGGGACAGGGTGGGGAGCAGTACTTC
TRBV2	few	TRBJ1-6	-	CASSQGQGSSPLHF	TGTGCCAGCAGCCAAGGGCAGGGAAGCTCACCCCTCCACTTT
TRBV10-2	-	TRBJ2-7	TRBD2	CASTRLAGGFREQYF	TGCGCCAGCACCCGACTAGCGGGGGGGTTTCGGGAGCAGTACTTC
TRBV19	few	TRBJ1-4	-	CASTQTVTNEKLFF	TGTGCCAGTACCCAGACAGTCACTAATGAAAAACTGTTTTTT
TRBV18	-	TRBJ2-7	-	CASSRAHSYEQYF	TGTGCCAGCTCACGGGCACACTCCTACGAGCAGTACTTC
TRBV5-4	-	TRBJ1-2	TRBD1	CASSLAGQGTHLYGYTF	TGTGCCAGCAGCTTGGCGGGACAGGGCACTCACCTCTATGGCTACACCTTC
TRBV7-9	-	TRBJ2-7	-	CASSSFKGSETGLYEQYF	TGTGCCAGCAGCTCCTTTAAGGGGTCCGAGACAGGACTCTACGAGCAGTACTTC
TRBV28	-	TRBJ1-2	-	CASSPHREGYGYTF	TGTGCCAGCAGTCCTCACAGGGAGGGCTATGGCTACACCTTC
TRBV10-1	-	TRBJ2-5	TRBD2	CASSETVRLAGFEETQYF	TGCGCCAGCAGTGAGACCGTAAGACTAGCGGGGTTTGAGGAGACCCAGTACTTC
TRBV28	-	TRBJ2-2	TRBD1	CASSGLWDRATFNTGELFF	TGTGCCAGCAGTGGCTTGTGGGACAGGGCAACATTCAACACCGGGGAGCTGTTTTTT
TRBV19	-	TRBJ2-7	TRBD2	CASSIGASGRSYEQYF	TGTGCCAGTAGTATTGGTGCTAGCGGGAGGTCATACGAGCAGTACTTC
TRBV9	-	TRBJ2-3	-	CASRLGAEIRPTDTQYF	TGTGCCAGCAGGCTGGGTGCGGAGATAAGGCCCACAGATACGCAGTATTTT
TRBV7-9	-	TRBJ2-1	TRBD1	CASRTMDRGTLSSYNEQFF	TGTGCCAGCAGGACAATGGACAGGGGCACTCTTAGCTCCTACAATGAGCAGTTCTTC
TRBV27	-	TRBJ1-2	-	CASSFFKTDGYTF	TGTGCCAGCAGTTTTTTCAAGACAGACGGCTACACCTTC
TRBV5-1	-	TRBJ2-3	TRBD2	CASSLGVLASGGALTQYF	TGCGCCAGCAGCTTGGGGGTCCTCGCTAGCGGGGGGGCCCTCACGCAGTATTTT
TRBV5-8	-	TRBJ2-1	TRBD2	CASTLQRAGGGNEQFF	TGTGCCAGCACCTTACAGAGAGCGGGAGGAGGGAATGAGCAGTTCTTC